The sequence of this T cell receptor beta chain was determined in a study of CXCR3-negative and CXCR3-positive naive CD8 T cells. Details on this clonotype: What it binds is not known.

Study outcomes and limitations: Comparison of naive cells showed more hydrophobic TRB CDR3s in CXCR3-positive than in CXCR3-negative naive cells.

The CDR3 has 15 residues. CDR1 and CDR2 (germline): MNHEY, SVGAGI. Libraries of TRB cDNA were made by 5' RACE and carried UMIs. TCRdb reprocessed the 5' RACE reads and reports one entry per CDR3 protein, with no DNA. The sample has 35,000 to 55,000 distinct CDR3 sequences. By phenotype, naive CD8+ T cells were CD45RO-CCR7+CD27+CD95-. Sequenced: naive CXCR3- CD8+ T cells from blood. Subset here: CD45RO-CCR7+CD27+CD95- naive CD8+ T cells lacking CXCR3 (TNR3-). The receptor comes from a human donor in good health. Some clones in this sample may be carry-over from other donors' samples. This chain uses TRBV6-5 with TRBJ2-1; TCRdb lists TRBD2, though no DNA is available to test this call. CDR3 region: CASNIAGGTYNEQFF.